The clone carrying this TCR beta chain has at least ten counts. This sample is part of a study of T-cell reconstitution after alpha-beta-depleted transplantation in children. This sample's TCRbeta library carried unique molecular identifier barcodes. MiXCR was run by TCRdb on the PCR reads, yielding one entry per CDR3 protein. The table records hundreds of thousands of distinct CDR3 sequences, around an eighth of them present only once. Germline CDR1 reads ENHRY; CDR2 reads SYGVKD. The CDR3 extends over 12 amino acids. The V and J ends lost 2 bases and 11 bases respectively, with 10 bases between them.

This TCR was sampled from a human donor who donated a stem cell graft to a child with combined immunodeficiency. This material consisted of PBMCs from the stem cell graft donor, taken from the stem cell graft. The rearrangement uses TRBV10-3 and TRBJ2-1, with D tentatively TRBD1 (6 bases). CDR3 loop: CAISEGQTKQFF. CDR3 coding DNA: TGTGCCATCAGTGAGGGACAGACTAAGCAGTTCTTC.